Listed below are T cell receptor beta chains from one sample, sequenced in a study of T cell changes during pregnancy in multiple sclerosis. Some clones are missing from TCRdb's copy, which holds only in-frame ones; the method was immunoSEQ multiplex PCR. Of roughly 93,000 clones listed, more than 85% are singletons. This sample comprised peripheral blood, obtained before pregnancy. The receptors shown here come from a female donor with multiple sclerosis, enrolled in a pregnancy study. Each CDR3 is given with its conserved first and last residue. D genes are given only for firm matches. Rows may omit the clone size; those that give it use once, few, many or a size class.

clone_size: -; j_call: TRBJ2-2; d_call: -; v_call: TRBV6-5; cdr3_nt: TGTGCCAGCAGTTACTGGGGGAGGTCGAACACCGGGGAGCTGTTTTTT; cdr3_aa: CASSYWGRSNTGELFF
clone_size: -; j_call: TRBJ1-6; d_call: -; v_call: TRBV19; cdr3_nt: TGTGCCAGTAGTATAGACCTGACAAGCACCTATAATTCACCCCTCCACTTT; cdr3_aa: CASSIDLTSTYNSPLHF
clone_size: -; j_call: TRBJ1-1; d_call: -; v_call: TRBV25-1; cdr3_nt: TGTGCCAGCAGCCCGACAGCGCAGAACACTGAAGCTTTCTTT; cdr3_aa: CASSPTAQNTEAFF
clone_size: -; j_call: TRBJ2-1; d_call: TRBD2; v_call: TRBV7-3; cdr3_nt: TGTGCCAGCAGCTTAGGGGTTACAGCGGGAGCGTCTAGCTCCTACAATGAGCAGTTCTTC; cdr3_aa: CASSLGVTAGASSSYNEQFF
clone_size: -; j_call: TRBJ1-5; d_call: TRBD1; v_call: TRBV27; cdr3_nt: TGTGCCAGCAGGCGGGACAGTTATCAGCCCCAGCATTTT; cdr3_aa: CASRRDSYQPQHF
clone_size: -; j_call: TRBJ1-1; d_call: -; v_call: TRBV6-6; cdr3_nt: TGTGCCAGCAGTTACTCACCGGGGGACCTGAACACTGAAGCTTTCTTT; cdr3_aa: CASSYSPGDLNTEAFF
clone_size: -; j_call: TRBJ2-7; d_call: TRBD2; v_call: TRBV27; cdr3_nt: TGTGCCAGCAGTCCACTAGCGCGGTACGAGCAGTACTTC; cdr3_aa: CASSPLARYEQYF
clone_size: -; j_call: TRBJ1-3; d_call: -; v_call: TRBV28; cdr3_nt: TGTGCCAGCAGTTCTTACTCTGGAAACACCATATATTTT; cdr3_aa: CASSSYSGNTIYF
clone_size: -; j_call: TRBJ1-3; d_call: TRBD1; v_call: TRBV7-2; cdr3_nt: TGTGCCAGCAGCTCGCGACCACAGGGGGCGAAAGGAAACACCATATATTTT; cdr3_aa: CASSSRPQGAKGNTIYF
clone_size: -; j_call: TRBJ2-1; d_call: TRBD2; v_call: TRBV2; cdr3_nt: TGTGCCAGCAGTGAAGCGCTTCTCGCGGGGGGGCGTTTGGTGCAGTTCTTC; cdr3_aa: CASSEALLAGGRLVQFF
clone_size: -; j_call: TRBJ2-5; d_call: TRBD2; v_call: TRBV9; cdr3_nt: TGTGCCAGCAGCGTGGGTGGTAGCGGGAGGGCCTGGGAGACCCAGTACTTC; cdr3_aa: CASSVGGSGRAWETQYF
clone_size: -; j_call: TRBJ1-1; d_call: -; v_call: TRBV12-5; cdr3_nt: TGTGCTAGTGGTTTGGAACTACAGGGACCTGAAGCTTTCTTT; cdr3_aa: CASGLELQGPEAFF
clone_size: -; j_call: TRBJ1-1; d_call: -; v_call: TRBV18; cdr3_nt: TGTGCCAGCTCACCCCAGACAGGGAACACTGAAGCTTTCTTT; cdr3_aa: CASSPQTGNTEAFF
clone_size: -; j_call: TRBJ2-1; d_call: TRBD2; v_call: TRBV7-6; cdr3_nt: TGTGCCAGCAGCTCTAGAAACAACGGACTAGCGGGATTCTACAATGAGCAGTTCTTC; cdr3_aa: CASSSRNNGLAGFYNEQFF
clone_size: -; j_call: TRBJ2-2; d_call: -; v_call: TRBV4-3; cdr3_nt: TGCGCCAGCAGCCAAGAACGACAGGTCGGCGGGGAGCTGTTTTTT; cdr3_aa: CASSQERQVGGELFF
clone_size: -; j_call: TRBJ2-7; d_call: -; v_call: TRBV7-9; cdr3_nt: TGTGCCAGCAGCTCTCCGACTAGAGGAGGCTACGAGCAGTACTTC; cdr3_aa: CASSSPTRGGYEQYF
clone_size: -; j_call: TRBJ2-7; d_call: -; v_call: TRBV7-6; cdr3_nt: TGTGCCAGCAGCTATCTAGCTGGGGAGCAGTACTTC; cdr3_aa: CASSYLAGEQYF
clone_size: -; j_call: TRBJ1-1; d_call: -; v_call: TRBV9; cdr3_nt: TGTGCCAGCAGCGCGGACACCTTACCCGGTAGAGCTTTCTTT; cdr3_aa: CASSADTLPGRAFF
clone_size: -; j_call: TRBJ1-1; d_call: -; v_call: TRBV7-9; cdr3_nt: TGTGCCAGCACCCGCACTTTGAACACTGAAGCTTTCTTT; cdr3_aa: CASTRTLNTEAFF
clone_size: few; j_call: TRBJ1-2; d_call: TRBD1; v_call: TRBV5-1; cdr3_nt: TGCGCCAGCAGCACAGGGGTCCTTACCTATGGCTACACCTTC; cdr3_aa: CASSTGVLTYGYTF
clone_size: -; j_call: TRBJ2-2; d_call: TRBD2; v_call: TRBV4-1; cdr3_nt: TGCGCCAGCAGCCAAGCGACTAGCGACGCGAACACCGGGGAGCTGTTTTTT; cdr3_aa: CASSQATSDANTGELFF
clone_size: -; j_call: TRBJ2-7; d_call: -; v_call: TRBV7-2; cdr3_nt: TGTGCCAGCAGCTTAGAGGCGGGGCCCTCCTACGAGCAGTACTTC; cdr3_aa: CASSLEAGPSYEQYF
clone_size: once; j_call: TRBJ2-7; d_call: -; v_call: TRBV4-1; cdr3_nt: TGCGCCAGCAGCCAAGAGGTGGCGGTCCGCTACGAGCAGTACTTC; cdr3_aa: CASSQEVAVRYEQYF
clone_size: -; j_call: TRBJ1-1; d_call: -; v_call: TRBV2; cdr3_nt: TGTGCCAGCAGTGCACAAGGGGGCACTGAAGCTTTCTTT; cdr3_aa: CASSAQGGTEAFF
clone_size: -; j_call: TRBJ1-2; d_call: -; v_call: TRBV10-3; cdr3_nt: TGTGCCATCAGTGGAGAGGCCAGGGGAGTGAGTAAGGATGGCTACACCTTC; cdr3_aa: CAISGEARGVSKDGYTF
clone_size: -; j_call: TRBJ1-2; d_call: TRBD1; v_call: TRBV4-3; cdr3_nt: TGCGCCAGCAGCGCGACAGGGGCGGGTGGCTACACCTTC; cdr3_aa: CASSATGAGGYTF
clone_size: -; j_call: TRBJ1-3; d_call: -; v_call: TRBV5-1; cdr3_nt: TGCGCCAGCAGCTTGGGCCGGGCGCGGGACACCATATATTTT; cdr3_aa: CASSLGRARDTIYF
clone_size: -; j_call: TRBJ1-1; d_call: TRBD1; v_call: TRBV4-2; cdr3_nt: TGTGCCAGCAGCCCACGGGACAGGGGGCGGAATATGAACACTGAAGCTTTCTTT; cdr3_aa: CASSPRDRGRNMNTEAFF
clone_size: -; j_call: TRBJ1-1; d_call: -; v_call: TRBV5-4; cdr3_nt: TGTGCCAGCAGCCACCCGAGGGGGGGGAACACTGAAGCTTTCTTT; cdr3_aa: CASSHPRGGNTEAFF
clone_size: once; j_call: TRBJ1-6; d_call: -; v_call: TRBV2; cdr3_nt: TGTGCCAGCGAGGCGACAGTTAATTCACCCCTCCACTTT; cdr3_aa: CASEATVNSPLHF
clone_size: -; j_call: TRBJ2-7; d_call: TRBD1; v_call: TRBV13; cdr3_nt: TGTGCCAGCAGCTCTTCGGGACAGGGAGACGAGCAGTACTTC; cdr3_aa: CASSSSGQGDEQYF
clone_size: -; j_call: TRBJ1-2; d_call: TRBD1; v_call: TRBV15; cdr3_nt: TGTGCCACCAGCAGAGGTATTGACAGGGGGAATTTCTACACCTTC; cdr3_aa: CATSRGIDRGNFYTF
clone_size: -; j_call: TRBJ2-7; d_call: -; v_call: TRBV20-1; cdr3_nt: TGCAGTGGTACACCCGATGAAGAGCAGTACTTC; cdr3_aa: CSGTPDEEQYF
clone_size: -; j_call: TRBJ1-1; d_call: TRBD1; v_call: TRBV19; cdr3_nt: TGTGCCAGTAGTATCGGGACAGGGAACACTGAAGCTTTCTTT; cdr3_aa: CASSIGTGNTEAFF
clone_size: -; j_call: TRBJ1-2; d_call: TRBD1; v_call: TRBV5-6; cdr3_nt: TGTGCCAGCAGCTTAGTTCTCAGGACAGGGGAAACTGGGTATGGCTACACCTTC; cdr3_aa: CASSLVLRTGETGYGYTF
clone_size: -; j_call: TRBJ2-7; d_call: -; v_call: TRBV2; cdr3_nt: TGTGCCAGCAGCAGGGGCCCTTACGAGCAGTACTTC; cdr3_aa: CASSRGPYEQYF
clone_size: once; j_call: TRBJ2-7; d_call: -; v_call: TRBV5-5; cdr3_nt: TGTGCCAGCAGCCGTACAGGGTTAAGCTCCTACGAGCAGTACTTC; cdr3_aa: CASSRTGLSSYEQYF
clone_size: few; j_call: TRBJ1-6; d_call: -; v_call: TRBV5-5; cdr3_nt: TGTGCCAGCAGCTCGACGAGGGCCTATAATTCACCCCTCCACTTT; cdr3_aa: CASSSTRAYNSPLHF
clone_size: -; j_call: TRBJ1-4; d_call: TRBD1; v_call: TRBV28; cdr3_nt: TGTGCCAGCACCCTGACAGGGTGGCGTGGTGAAAAACTGTTTTTT; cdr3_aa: CASTLTGWRGEKLFF
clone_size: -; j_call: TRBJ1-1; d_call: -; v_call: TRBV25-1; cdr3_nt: TGTGCCAGCAGTGAATTGAGGAACACTGAAGCTTTCTTT; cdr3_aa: CASSELRNTEAFF
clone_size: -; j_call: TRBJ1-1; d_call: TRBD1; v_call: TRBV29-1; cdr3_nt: TGCAGCGTTGATTCCGGGACAGGGTGGGTGAAGGCTTTCTTT; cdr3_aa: CSVDSGTGWVKAFF
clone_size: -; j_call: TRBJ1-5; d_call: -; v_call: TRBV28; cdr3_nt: TGTGCCAGCAGTTTAGGCGGTCAGCCCCAGCATTTT; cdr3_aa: CASSLGGQPQHF
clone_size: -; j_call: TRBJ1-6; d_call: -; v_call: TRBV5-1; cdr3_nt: TGCGCCAGCAGCTTGACAGGCCCCAATTCACCCCTCCACTTT; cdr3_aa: CASSLTGPNSPLHF
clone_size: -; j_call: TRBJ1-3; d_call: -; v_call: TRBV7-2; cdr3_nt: TGTGCCAGCAGCTTAGCGCTTGGGGCAGCTGGAAACACCATATATTTT; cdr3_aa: CASSLALGAAGNTIYF
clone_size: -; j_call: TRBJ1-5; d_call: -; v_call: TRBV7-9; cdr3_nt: TGTGCCAGCAGCTTAGCTGGCAGGGGTAGTCAGCCCCAGCATTTT; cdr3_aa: CASSLAGRGSQPQHF